This T cell receptor (beta chain) came from a study of metastatic and nonmetastatic thyroid tumors. Study context: Repertoire data that came from the blood and tumor or nodule tissue of malignant and benign thyroid patients were compared. Study-level results: It was reported that TCR beta diversity was significantly higher in malignant thyroid tumors than benign nodules, in blood and tumor.

The germline gives CDR1 GTSNPN, CDR2 SVGIG (reference sequence). V was clipped by 0 bases and J by 8 bases; unmatched bases: 10. This CDR3 has 16 amino acids. About this clone: The antigen is not known.

Thyroid surgery took place with no prior treatment in any patient. Authors' processing steps: Variation in CDR3 across clinicopathological groups served as the basis for constructing a distant-metastasis classifier in papillary thyroid cancer. MiXCR re-clonotyped the PCR reads for TCRdb. TCRdb's processing, not the authors', yielded these V and J calls. The data show about 5,400 clones, with approximately 37% seen just once and roughly a third held by the top ten. The sample comprised adjacent normal tissue. The V call is TRBV30, the J call TRBJ1-6; 7 nucleotides match TRBD1. The receptor comes from a female donor with papillary thyroid cancer or a benign thyroid nodule (not recorded which). Some clones in this sample may be carry-over from other donors' samples. Here the CDR3 reads CAWSVRGTVTHSPLHF. CDR3 sequence (DNA): TGTGCCTGGAGTGTCAGGGGGACCGTGACTCATTCACCCCTCCACTTT. The variable domain in full, with the rest retrieved from reference TRBV30 and TRBJ1-6, is SQTIHQWPATLVQPVGSPLSLECTVEGTSNPNLYWYRQAAGRGLQLLFYSVGIGQISSEVPQNLSASRPQDRQFILSSKKLLLSDSGFYLCAWSVRGTVTHSPLHFGNGTRLTVT.